The 16 T cell receptor beta chains listed next were all sequenced from one sample in a study of blood T cell repertoires in COVID-19. Libraries were prepared by immunoSEQ multiplex PCR; TCRdb keeps only in-frame clonotypes and omits some of them. The table records 200,000 to 250,000 clones, over 80% of them present only once. Sequenced material: PBMCs or T cells enriched from blood (not recorded which). These receptors were collected from a woman aged 18-30 years who had recovered from COVID-19.

The chain joins TRBV7-8 to TRBJ2-3; no definite D call. The germline gives CDR1 SGHVS, CDR2 FQNEAQ. Deletions cut 0 bases from V and 5 bases from J, with 6 bases between. This CDR3 region has 13 residues. This chain's CDR3 is CASSLAGEDTQYF. The CDR3 nucleotides read TGTGCCAGCAGCTTAGCGGGCGAAGATACGCAGTATTTT.

The J gene is TRBJ2-7, the V gene TRBV18, with D perhaps TRBD1 (6 bases). V was cut by 4 bases and J by 5 bases, with 18 bases left in between. Germline CDR1 reads KGHSH; CDR2 reads LQKENI. CDR3 size: 15 residues. The CDR3 loop reads CASSQTTTGLDEQYF. CDR3 bases: TGTGCCAGCTCACAAACCACTACAGGGCTCGACGAGCAGTACTTC.

The chain has TRBV3-1 (or the pseudogene TRBV3-2) and TRBJ1-6; 7 nucleotides align to TRBD1. Germline lookup yields CDR1 LGHDT and CDR2 YNNKEL (reference sequence). This CDR3 spans 14 amino acids. V trimming: 1 base; J trimming: 9 bases; junction bases outside the gene matches: 3. CDR3 protein: CASSQGQGGSPLHF. CDR3 sequence (DNA): TGTGCCAGCAGCCAAGGGCAGGGGGGTTCACCCCTCCACTTT.

V is TRBV28 and J is TRBJ1-3; possibly TRBD1 for D (5 bases). Germline assignment: CDR1 MDHEN and CDR2 SYDVKM. This CDR3 is 17 amino acids long. V gave up 4 bases and J gave up 0 bases, with 16 bases separating them. CDR3 sequence: CASSSLSGVRSGNTIYF. The CDR3 region has the DNA TGTGCCAGCAGTTCCCTTTCGGGGGTCCGCTCTGGAAACACCATATATTTT.

V gene TRBV5-1 combines with J gene TRBJ1-5, with 9 bases aligning to TRBD1. V shed 0 bases, J shed 2 bases, and the junction held 9 bases outside the gene matches. This CDR3 has 18 residues. Germline lookup yields CDR1 SGHRS and CDR2 YFSETQ. CDR3 DNA: TGCGCCAGCAGCTTGGAGCCGACAGGGGGAGATGGCAATCAGCCCCAGCATTTT. Translation: CASSLEPTGGDGNQPQHF.

This chain uses TRBV7-9 with TRBJ1-1; unclear D gene. CDR1 is SEHNR, CDR2 FQNEAQ, per germline (reference sequence). The ends were cut back, 4 bases at V and 1 base at J, with 22 bases in the middle. There are 18 residues in the CDR3. CDR3 region: CASSSKAGQDLTNTEAFF. As DNA, the CDR3 is TGTGCCAGCAGCTCGAAGGCGGGCCAGGATTTAACGAACACTGAAGCTTTCTTT.

In its sample, this clone was seen once. The genes are TRBV15 and TRBJ2-5, with TRBD2 as a possible D gene (5 bases). Germline V gives CDR1 LNHNV, CDR2 YYDKDF (reference sequence). With 0 bases removed from V and 5 bases from J, the gap between germline ends came to 13 bases. The CDR3 has 15 residues. CDR3 bases: TGTGCCACCAGCAGAGATACTAGTATGGGGGAGACCCAGTACTTC. Its translation is CATSRDTSMGETQYF.

This chain joins TRBV9 and TRBJ1-2; tentatively, D is TRBD1 (6 bases). There are 16 residues in the CDR3. Trimming removed 0 bases at V and 3 bases at J, with 15 bases between. Germline CDR1 is SGDLS and CDR2 is YYNGEE. The CDR3 is CASSVEGGQAHYGYTF. Written as DNA, the CDR3 is TGTGCCAGCAGCGTAGAGGGGGGGCAGGCCCACTATGGCTACACCTTC.

The chain recombines TRBV3-1 (or the pseudogene TRBV3-2) with TRBJ1-4; no clear D gene. The CDR3 covers 12 residues. Germline CDR1 is LGHDT and CDR2 is YNNKEL (reference sequence). V was trimmed by 3 bases and J by 7 bases, leaving 6 bases between them. The CDR3 DNA reads TGTGCCAGCAGCCACGGTGGTGAAAAACTGTTTTTT. Amino acids: CASSHGGEKLFF.

The rearrangement links TRBV19 to TRBJ2-7; D unclear. Between the trimmed V and J ends, which lost 5 bases and 6 bases, there was a span of 17 bases. There are 14 residues in the CDR3. CDR1 and CDR2 from the germline V gene are LNHDA and SQIVND (reference sequence). CDR3 DNA: TGTGCCAGTAGTGACTCCGACCCCCGCGGCGAGCAGTACTTC. Protein sequence: CASSDSDPRGEQYF.

The chain is built from TRBV7-2 and TRBJ1-6; D is unclear. The CDR3 loop spans 18 amino acids. CDR1 and CDR2 from the germline V gene are SGHTA and FQGNSA. V lost 3 bases, J lost 0 bases, and 15 bases lay in between. The CDR3 is CASSFSGLLGSYNSPLHF. Here the CDR3 DNA reads TGTGCCAGCAGCTTCTCGGGTCTTTTAGGCTCCTATAATTCACCCCTCCACTTT. Using reference TRBV7-2 and TRBJ1-6 for the parts outside the CDR3, the full variable domain is GAGVSQSPSNKVTEKGKDVELRCDPISGHTALYWYRQSLGQGLEFLIYFQGNSAPDKSGLPSDRFSAERTGGSVSTLTIQRTQQEDSAVYLCASSFSGLLGSYNSPLHFGNGTRLTVT.

The chain joins TRBV3-1 (or the pseudogene TRBV3-2) to TRBJ2-7, with 8 bases aligning to TRBD1. The CDR3 has 13 residues. V was clipped by 4 bases and J by 4 bases; unmatched bases: 3. Per the germline V gene, CDR1 is LGHDT and CDR2 is YNNKEL (reference sequence). CDR3 amino acids: CASSPGQVYEQYF. The CDR3 DNA sequence: TGTGCCAGCAGCCCGGGACAGGTTTACGAGCAGTACTTC.

The V gene is TRBV9, the J gene TRBJ2-1; TRBD2 matches at 13 bases. The CDR3 runs to 17 residues. V lost 4 bases and J lost 9; bases outside the gene matches: 13. Germline loops: CDR1 SGDLS, CDR2 YYNGEE. The CDR3: CASSPIGLAGVGGEQFF. The CDR3, as DNA: TGTGCCAGCAGCCCGATCGGACTAGCGGGAGTTGGTGGTGAGCAGTTCTTC.

This clone was observed a handful of times. The chain couples TRBV15 to TRBJ2-1, with 7 bases identical to TRBD1. This CDR3 region has 15 residues. Trimming removed 0 bases from V and 8 bases from J; junction bases left unmatched: 7. Germline V gene data show CDR1 as LNHNV and CDR2 as YYDKDF (reference sequence). This CDR3 is CATSREGTVSYEQFF. DNA for the CDR3: TGTGCCACCAGCAGAGAGGGGACAGTGTCCTATGAGCAGTTCTTC.

The rearrangement joins TRBV28 to TRBJ2-1, with TRBD2 matching 8 bases. J gave up 7 bases and V 7 bases, and 9 bases lay outside the gene matches. The germline gives CDR1 MDHEN, CDR2 SYDVKM. CDR3 length: 14 amino acids. CDR3 nucleotide sequence: TGTGCCAGCACCCTTGGTAGCGGGGTAAATGAGCAGTTCTTC. It encodes CASTLGSGVNEQFF.

The rearrangement uses TRBV7-9 and TRBJ2-7, with 8 bases aligning to TRBD2. Looked up from germline, CDR1 is SEHNR and CDR2 is FQNEAQ (reference sequence). Trimming cost V 5 bases and J 0 bases; bases outside gene matches: 18. The CDR3 extends over 19 amino acids. The CDR3 protein is CASSPHTSSGGSPSYEQYF. CDR3 nucleotides: TGTGCCAGCAGCCCACACACTTCGTCGGGGGGGAGCCCCTCCTACGAGCAGTACTTC.